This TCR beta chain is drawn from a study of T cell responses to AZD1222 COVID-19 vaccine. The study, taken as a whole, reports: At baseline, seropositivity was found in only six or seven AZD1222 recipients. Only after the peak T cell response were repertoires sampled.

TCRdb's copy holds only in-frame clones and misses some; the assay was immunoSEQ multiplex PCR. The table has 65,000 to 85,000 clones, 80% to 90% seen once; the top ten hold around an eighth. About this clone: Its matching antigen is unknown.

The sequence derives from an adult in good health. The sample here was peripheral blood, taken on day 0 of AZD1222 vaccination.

The CDR3 loop reads CASSSAPDSRTSGNTIYF. The CDR3 DNA reads as TGCGCCAGCAGCTCCGCCCCGGACAGCCGGACCTCTGGAAACACCATATATTTT. This chain links TRBV5-1 with TRBJ1-3; the D gene is possibly TRBD1 (6 bases). The germline gives CDR1 SGHRS, CDR2 YFSETQ. CDR3 size: 18 residues. Trimming pared 3 bases from V and 0 bases from J, leaving 19 bases between.